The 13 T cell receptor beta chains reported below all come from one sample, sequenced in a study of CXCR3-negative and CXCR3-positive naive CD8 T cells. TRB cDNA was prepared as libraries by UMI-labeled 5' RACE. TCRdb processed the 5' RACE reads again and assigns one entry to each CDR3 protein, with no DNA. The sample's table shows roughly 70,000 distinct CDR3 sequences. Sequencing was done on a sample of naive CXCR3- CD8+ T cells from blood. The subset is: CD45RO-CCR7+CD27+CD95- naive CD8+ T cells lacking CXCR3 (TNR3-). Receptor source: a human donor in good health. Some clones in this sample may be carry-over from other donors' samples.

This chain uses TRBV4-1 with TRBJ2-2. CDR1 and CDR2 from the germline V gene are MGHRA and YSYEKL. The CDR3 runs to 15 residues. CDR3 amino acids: CASSPAGAYTGELFF.

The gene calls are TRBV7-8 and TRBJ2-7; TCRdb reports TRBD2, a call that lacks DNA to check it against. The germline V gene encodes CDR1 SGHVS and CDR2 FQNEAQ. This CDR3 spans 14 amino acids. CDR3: CASSQGLVSYEQYF.

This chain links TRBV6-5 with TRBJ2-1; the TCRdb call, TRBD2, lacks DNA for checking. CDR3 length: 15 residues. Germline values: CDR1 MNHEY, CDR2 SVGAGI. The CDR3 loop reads CASSPGRGGHDEQFF.

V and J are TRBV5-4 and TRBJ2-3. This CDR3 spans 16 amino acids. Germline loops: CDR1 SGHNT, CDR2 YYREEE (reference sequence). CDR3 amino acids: CASSLGEFSTTDTQYF.

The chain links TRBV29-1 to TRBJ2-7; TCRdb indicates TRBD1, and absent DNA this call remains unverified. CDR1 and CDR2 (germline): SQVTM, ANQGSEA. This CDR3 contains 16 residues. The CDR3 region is CSVETGRTSEPYEQYF.

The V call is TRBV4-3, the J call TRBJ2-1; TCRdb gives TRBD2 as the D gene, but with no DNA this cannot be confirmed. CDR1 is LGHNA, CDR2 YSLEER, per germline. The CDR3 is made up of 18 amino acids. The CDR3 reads CASSQDPASPSSYNEQFF.

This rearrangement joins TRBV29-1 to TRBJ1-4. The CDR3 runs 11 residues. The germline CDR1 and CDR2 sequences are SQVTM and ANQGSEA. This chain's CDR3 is CSAQWVEKLFF.

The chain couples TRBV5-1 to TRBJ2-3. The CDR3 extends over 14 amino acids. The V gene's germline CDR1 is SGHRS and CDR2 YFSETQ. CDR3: CASSSGVLTDTQYF.

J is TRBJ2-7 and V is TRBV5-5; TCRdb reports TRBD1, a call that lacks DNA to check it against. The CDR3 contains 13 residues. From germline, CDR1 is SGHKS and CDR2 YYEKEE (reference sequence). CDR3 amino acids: CASSLAQVYEQYF. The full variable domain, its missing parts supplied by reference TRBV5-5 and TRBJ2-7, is DAGVTQSPTHLIKTRGQQVTLRCSPISGHKSVSWYQQVLGQGPQFIFQYYEKEERGRGNFPDRFSARQFPNYSSELNVNALLLGDSALYLCASSLAQVYEQYFGPGTRLTVT.

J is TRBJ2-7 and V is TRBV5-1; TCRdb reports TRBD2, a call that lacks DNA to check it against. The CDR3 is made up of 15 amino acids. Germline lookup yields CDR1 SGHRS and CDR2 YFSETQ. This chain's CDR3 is CASSLGRVSSYEQYF.

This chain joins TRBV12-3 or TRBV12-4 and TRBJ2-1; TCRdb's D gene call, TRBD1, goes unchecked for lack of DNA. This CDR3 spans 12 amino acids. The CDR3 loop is CASSFGGGEQFF.

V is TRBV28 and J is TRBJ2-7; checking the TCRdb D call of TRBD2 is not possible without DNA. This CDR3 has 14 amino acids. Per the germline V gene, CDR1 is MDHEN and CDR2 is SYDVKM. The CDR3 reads CASSFGLAGYEQYF.

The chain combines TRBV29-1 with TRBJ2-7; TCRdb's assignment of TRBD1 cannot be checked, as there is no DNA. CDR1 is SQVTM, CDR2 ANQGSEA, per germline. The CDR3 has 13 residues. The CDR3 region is CSPTWWGRDEQYF.